One sample yielded the 16 T cell receptor beta chains listed below, sequenced in a study of identical twins. Each CDR3 protein gets one entry after TCRdb re-called the 5' RACE reads with MiXCR. The data show 1.5 million to 2 million distinct CDR3 sequences, about 30% seen once. Sequencing used cord blood. The source of these receptors is a newborn girl in good health.

This clonotype appeared many times. V usage is TRBV3-1 and J usage is TRBJ2-7, with unresolved D. V lost 1 base and J lost 5, with 6 bases in between. This CDR3 contains 12 residues. CDR1 and CDR2 from the germline V gene are LGHDT and YNNKEL (reference sequence). CDR3 amino acids: CASSQAGNEQYF. In nucleotides, the CDR3 is TGTGCCAGCAGCCAAGCCGGAAACGAGCAGTACTTC.

The V and J genes are TRBV27 and TRBJ1-1; possible D gene TRBD1, 5 bases. V was trimmed by 5 bases and J by 0 bases, leaving 19 bases between them. This CDR3 contains 17 residues. Per the germline V gene, CDR1 is MNHEY and CDR2 is SMNVEV (reference sequence). The DNA for the CDR3 is TGTGCCAGCAGTCCCCGGGGGAGAGGGAGACTGAACACTGAAGCTTTCTTT. It yields the protein CASSPRGRGRLNTEAFF.

The chain combines TRBV20-1 with TRBJ1-2, with TRBD1 identical over 8 bases. Trimming at V came to 0 bases and at J to 8 bases, leaving 8 bases not matched to a gene. The CDR3 runs 14 residues. The V gene's germline CDR1 is DFQATT and CDR2 SNEGSKA (reference sequence). In nucleotides, the CDR3 is TGCAGTGCTAGAGAAGGACAGGGAGAAGTAGGCTACACCTTC. Protein: CSAREGQGEVGYTF.

This clonotype was counted between two and nine times. The chain carries TRBV2 and TRBJ2-1, with D hard to call. Trimming took 8 bases from V and 8 from J, leaving 4 bases between them. CDR1 is SNHLY, CDR2 FYNNEI, per germline. The CDR3 covers 9 residues. CDR3 coding DNA: TGTGCCAGCTTCGATGAGCAGTTCTTC. This gives the protein CASFDEQFF. The full variable domain, with the rest looked up from reference TRBV2 and TRBJ2-1, is EPEVTQTPSHQVTQMGQEVILRCVPISNHLYFYWYRQILGQKVEFLVSFYNNEISEKSEIFDDQFSVERPDGSNFTLKIRSTKLEDSAMYFCASFDEQFFGPGTRLTVL.

The chain employs TRBV2 and TRBJ1-4; D gene unclear. Germline-derived CDR1 and CDR2 are SNHLY and FYNNEI. Deletions cut 0 bases from V and 7 bases from J, with 3 bases between. This CDR3 contains 12 residues. CDR3 coding DNA: TGTGCCAGCAGTGAAGCGCTTGAAAAACTGTTTTTT. Amino acids: CASSEALEKLFF.

This clonotype appeared many times. The genes are TRBV12-3 or TRBV12-4 and TRBJ2-5; 8 positions match TRBD2. The assigned J gene may be wrong: the sequence end matches TRBJ2-7 better. This CDR3 comprises 15 residues. The CDR3 loop reads CASSTGLAPTNEQYF. CDR3 sequence (DNA): TGTGCCAGCAGTACCGGACTAGCTCCAACGAACGAGCAGTACTTC.

This clonotype was recorded a few times. The chain carries TRBV10-3 and TRBJ2-3, with TRBD1 as a possible D gene (6 bases). This CDR3 has 15 residues. Germline V gene data show CDR1 as ENHRY and CDR2 as SYGVKD. V shed 2 bases and J shed 2 bases, with 11 bases lying between them. The CDR3 nucleotides read TGTGCCATCAGTGAGGGACAGACCACCACAGATACGCAGTATTTT. It is translated as CAISEGQTTTDTQYF.

This sequence joins TRBV29-1 and TRBJ2-7; tentatively, D is TRBD2 (6 bases). Deletions cut 6 bases from V and 12 bases from J, with 15 bases between. CDR3 length: 10 residues. Germline CDR1 reads SQVTM; CDR2 reads ANQGSEA. CDR3 loop: CSVRGEAVYF. The CDR3 region has the DNA TGCAGCGTGCGCGGGGAGGCTGTGTACTTC.

This sequence joins TRBV6-1 and TRBJ2-3, with D unresolved. Trimming stripped 7 bases from V and 4 bases from J, with 12 bases between. CDR3 length equals 13 residues. The germline V gene encodes CDR1 MNHNS and CDR2 SASEGT. The CDR3 loop is CASTLWVADTQYF. The CDR3, as DNA: TGTGCCAGCACCCTCTGGGTGGCAGATACGCAGTATTTT.

CDR3 loop: CASSLGDRGFTDTQYF. Written as DNA, the CDR3 is TGCGCCAGCAGCTTGGGGGACAGGGGGTTCACAGATACGCAGTATTTT. The chain has TRBV5-1 and TRBJ2-3, with 11 positions matching TRBD1. Trimming removed 0 bases from V and 2 bases from J; junction bases left unmatched: 2. This CDR3 has 16 amino acids. Germline loops: CDR1 SGHRS, CDR2 YFSETQ.

This clonotype has more than one count but fewer than ten. The chain joins TRBV28 to TRBJ2-3; D uncertain. V was shortened by 5 bases and J by 9 bases, with 9 bases between the two germline ends. The length of the CDR3 is 11 residues. The germline V gene encodes CDR1 MDHEN and CDR2 SYDVKM. CDR3 in amino acids: CASSTLPTQYF. CDR3 nucleotide sequence: TGTGCCAGCAGTACGTTACCCACGCAGTATTTT.

The V and J genes are TRBV5-4 and TRBJ2-5; 7 bases are shared with TRBD1. The germline CDR1 and CDR2 sequences are SGHNT and YYREEE (reference sequence). V trimming: 0 bases; J trimming: 2 bases; junction bases outside the gene matches: 10. The CDR3 is 17 amino acids. The CDR3 DNA reads as TGTGCCAGCAGCTTGGTGCCGACAGGGAGTCCGCAAGAGACCCAGTACTTC. Translation: CASSLVPTGSPQETQYF. Drawing the rest from reference TRBV5-4 and TRBJ2-5, the complete variable domain is ETGVTQSPTHLIKTRGQQVTLRCSSQSGHNTVSWYQQALGQGPQFIFQYYREEENGRGNFPPRFSGLQFPNYSSELNVNALELDDSALYLCASSLVPTGSPQETQYFGPGTRLLVL.

This chain links TRBV20-1 with TRBJ1-2; D possibly corresponds to TRBD1 (5 bases). V shed 0 bases and J shed 5 bases, with 13 bases lying between them. The germline V gene has CDR1 DFQATT and CDR2 SNEGSKA (reference sequence). This CDR3 spans 14 amino acids. CDR3 sequence (DNA): TGCAGTGCTAGAGATTTCGCAGGGCCTTATGGCTACACCTTC. Protein product: CSARDFAGPYGYTF.

The chain carries TRBV7-2 and TRBJ2-3, with 9 bases aligning to TRBD2. V trimming: 2 bases; J trimming: 2 bases; junction bases outside the gene matches: 11. The germline V gene encodes CDR1 SGHTA and CDR2 FQGNSA. This CDR3 has 18 residues. The chain's CDR3 is CASSLFSQRGAPTDTQYF. CDR3 DNA: TGTGCCAGCAGCTTATTTTCCCAGCGGGGGGCACCCACAGATACGCAGTATTTT.

In its sample, this clonotype was seen a few times. This chain joins TRBV10-3 and TRBJ1-1; D unclear. V was clipped by 6 bases and J by 4 bases, with 12 bases between them. This CDR3 has 13 residues. Germline V lookup: CDR1 ENHRY, CDR2 SYGVKD. CDR3 sequence: CAIRFGVGTEAFF. The CDR3 DNA follows: TGTGCCATCAGGTTCGGGGTAGGCACTGAAGCTTTCTTT.

Concerning this clonotype: Germline and junction disagree at one end, which may indicate a read error. CDR3 coding DNA: TGCAGTGCTGAAAACAGGGGGAATGAAAAATTGTTTTTT. This sequence encodes CSAENRGNEKLFF. The chain carries TRBV20-1 and TRBJ1-4; 8 bases align to TRBD1. There are 13 residues in the CDR3. CDR1 DFQATT and CDR2 SNEGSKA come from the germline V gene (reference sequence).